The rows below give T cell receptor beta chains drawn from one sample of a study of Graves' ophthalmopathy and Graves' hyperthyroidism. TCRdb reprocessed the multiplex PCR reads via MiXCR and lists one record per CDR3 protein. The sample lists about 370,000 distinct CDR3 sequences; 17% were seen once. Source material: peripheral blood. Receptor source: an adult woman with stable Graves' hyperthyroidism. CDR3s include the opening cysteine and the closing phenylalanine or tryptophan.

j_gene	v_gene	CDR3aa
TRBJ1-1	TRBV3-1	CASSQRGVATEAFF
TRBJ1-1	TRBV7-9	CASSQNQGATEAFF
TRBJ1-5	TRBV7-2	CASSLGVGNQPQHF
TRBJ2-2	TRBV28	CASVENTGELFF
TRBJ2-7	TRBV5-1	CASSPGGQGAYEQYF
TRBJ1-1	TRBV20-1	CSARRRGRNTEAFF
TRBJ2-7	TRBV12-3/TRBV12-4	CASSFGDPYEQYF
TRBJ1-6	TRBV7-8	CASSLGGRTNSPLHF
TRBJ2-4	TRBV28	CASTSGRVGNIQYF
TRBJ1-2	TRBV18	CASSPRLQGGYGYTF
TRBJ2-2	TRBV24-1	CASEAGFSGELFF
TRBJ2-5	TRBV24-1	CATSDQTEETQYF
TRBJ2-7	TRBV6-5	CASSYIGQGEQYF
TRBJ1-1	TRBV28	CASSLDPGVVNTEAFF
TRBJ2-4	TRBV6-1	CASSGGGNKNIQYF
TRBJ1-5	TRBV18	CASSLGLNSNQPQHF
TRBJ2-7	TRBV6-1	CASTRALAGGFNEQYF
.	TRBV6-1	CASRGGSSSEQFF
TRBJ1-1	TRBV10-3	CAISSGETSEAFF
TRBJ2-2	TRBV6-2/TRBV6-3	CANSYSLADTGELFF
TRBJ2-7	TRBV19	CASSITGGYEQYF
TRBJ2-5	TRBV29-1	CSGTGAGGETQYF
TRBJ1-3	TRBV7-6	CASSSTRDTIYF
TRBJ1-2	TRBV7-6	CASSLGAGQGVNGYTF
TRBJ1-5	TRBV28	CASTLRDRGRRSNQPQHF
TRBJ2-2	TRBV19	CASRDRAYLGELFF
TRBJ2-7	TRBV2	CASRGTVNGAYEQYF
TRBJ2-5	TRBV7-2	CASSLSIHSETQYF
TRBJ2-7	TRBV18	CASSPGTGGGHEQYF
TRBJ1-6	TRBV12-3/TRBV12-4	CASSPDGGSPLHF
TRBJ2-2	TRBV3-1	CASSQVSGGPNTGELFF
TRBJ1-1	TRBV6-5	CASSPSDRGGNAFF